These 9 T cell receptor beta chains share one sample of origin, sequenced in a study of graft-versus-host responses after intestinal transplantation. Profiled with immunoSEQ multiplex PCR; TCRdb holds only in-frame clones, not every one. The sample lists approximately 89,000 clones, more than 80% occurring once. This specimen was PBMCs, taken roughly 68 weeks after intestinal transplant. Receptors were obtained from a human patient who received an intestinal transplant, so some T cells may come from the graft donor.

The chain links TRBV6-6 to TRBJ1-4, with TRBD1 matching over 7 bases. The CDR3 contains 13 residues. CDR1 and CDR2 (germline): MNHNY, SVGAGI (reference sequence). V lost 5 bases, J lost 8 bases, and 5 bases stayed unmatched. The CDR3 loop is CASSINRGEKLFF. CDR3 DNA: TGTGCCAGCAGTATAAACAGGGGAGAAAAACTGTTTTTT.

V is TRBV7-3 and J is TRBJ2-2; 9 bases agree with TRBD2. The length of the CDR3 is 14 residues. J lost 2 bases, V lost 6 bases, and 1 base had no gene match. Germline V lookup: CDR1 SGHTA, CDR2 FQGTGA. DNA for the CDR3: TGTGCCAGCAGAGCGGGGGGTAACACCGGGGAGCTGTTTTTT. Translating it yields CASRAGGNTGELFF.

This clone was recorded only once. The genes are TRBV6-5 and TRBJ2-3; D is possibly TRBD2 (6 bases). The CDR3 has 14 amino acids. Trimming left V 4 bases short and J 6 bases short, with 14 bases between. Germline V gene lookup returns CDR1 MNHEY and CDR2 SVGAGI. CDR3 amino acids: CASSLGLSGDTQYF. In nucleotides, the CDR3 is TGTGCCAGCAGTTTGGGACTCAGCGGGGATACGCAGTATTTT.

CDR3 coding DNA: TGTGCCAGCAGCGTAGCGGGGTATGGCTACACCTTC. It translates to CASSVAGYGYTF. The J gene is TRBJ1-2, the V gene TRBV9, with D uncertain. The CDR3 has 12 amino acids. Germline V gene sequence: CDR1 SGDLS, CDR2 YYNGEE. V gave up 0 bases and J gave up 5 bases, with 5 bases separating them.

This CDR3 is CASSLALGQGYNEQFF. CDR3 coding DNA: TGTGCCAGCAGCTTAGCGCTGGGACAGGGGTACAATGAGCAGTTCTTC. The chain recombines TRBV7-6 with TRBJ2-1, with TRBD1 matching 10 bases. This CDR3 is built from 16 residues. With 0 bases clipped from V and 4 bases from J, the junction kept 3 bases outside the gene matches. Germline V gene sequence: CDR1 SGHVS, CDR2 FNYEAQ.

The genes are TRBV2 and TRBJ1-6, with TRBD1 matching 8 bases. With V trimmed by 7 bases and J by 7 bases, 9 bases remained unmatched. Germline loops: CDR1 SNHLY, CDR2 FYNNEI. This CDR3 is 15 amino acids long. CDR3 bases: TGTGCCAGCACAGTGCGGGCAGGGGGCAATTCACCCCTCCACTTT. It encodes CASTVRAGGNSPLHF.

CDR3 sequence (DNA): TGTGCCAGCAGCCCCCCTAGCGGGGGGGGTAGGCAGTTCTTC. As protein: CASSPPSGGGRQFF. This rearrangement joins TRBV9 to TRBJ2-1; TRBD2 aligns across 12 bases. V was pared by 4 bases and J by 12 bases, with 8 bases of the junction left unmatched. The CDR3 has 14 amino acids. CDR1 is SGDLS and CDR2 is YYNGEE in the germline V gene.

A few counts support this clone. V is TRBV10-3 and J is TRBJ1-2, with a weak D call TRBD1 (6 bases). The V gene's germline CDR1 is ENHRY and CDR2 SYGVKD. CDR3 length equals 12 residues. Trimming removed 8 bases at V and 8 bases at J, with 15 bases between. Here the CDR3 DNA reads TGTGCCATCGGGGGCAGGGAAGACGGCTACACCTTC. It codes for CAIGGREDGYTF.

A word on this clone: The sample contains more than one DNA sequence encoding this CDR3. CDR3 amino acids: CASSLNQETQYF. The CDR3 nucleotides are TGCGCCAGCAGCTTGAACCAAGAGACCCAGTACTTC. This chain joins TRBV5-1 and TRBJ2-5; D not certain. Per the germline V gene, CDR1 is SGHRS and CDR2 is YFSETQ. V lost 1 base, J lost 0 bases, and 1 base lay in between. CDR3 size: 12 residues.